This T cell receptor (beta chain) was profiled in a study of PD-1 blockade in classical Hodgkin lymphoma. Whole-study results and caveats: Unlike CD8+ TCR diversity, which did not rise significantly by C4D1, CD4+ TCR diversity did.

Only in-frame clones appear in the TCRdb table, and some are missing; sequencing was by immunoSEQ multiplex PCR. Altogether over 50,000 clones are present, 81% being singletons, with the ten largest covering 15% to 20%. The germline V gene has CDR1 LGHNA and CDR2 YSLEER. The CDR3 totals 17 residues. V shed 0 bases and J shed 0 bases, with 13 bases lying between them. Comments on this clone: The antigen is not known.

Each and every patient relapsed after autologous stem cell transplantation, and patients got differing brentuximab vedotin exposure. The sequence derives from a human donor with classical Hodgkin lymphoma. The sample was peripheral blood mononuclear cells (PBMCs), taken at baseline. J is TRBJ2-3 and V is TRBV4-3; the D gene is possibly TRBD2 (6 bases). This CDR3 is CASSQDLWLASTDTQYF. The CDR3 DNA reads TGCGCCAGCAGCCAAGATCTTTGGCTAGCGAGCACAGATACGCAGTATTTT.